This entry lists 5 T cell receptor beta chains sequenced from one sample in a study of blood T cells in healthy people across ages. Next came a second PCR, run for roughly 7 to 12 cycles, which used a sample-barcoded 5' primer along with a J-beta primer mix. TCRdb called the 5' RACE reads again in MiXCR, with one record for every CDR3 protein. The table lists hundreds of thousands of distinct CDR3 sequences, about a fifth of them singletons, with 22% in the top ten. The specimen sequenced was blood. These receptors were taken from a man in his 70s in good health.

The chain recombines TRBV4-1 with TRBJ2-1, with 10 bases fitting TRBD2. The V segment lost 4 bases and the J segment 8 bases; nucleotides outside the gene matches: 11. Germline V CDR1 and CDR2: MGHRA, YSYEKL. The CDR3 extends over 16 amino acids. The CDR3 loop reads CASSPSLAGEADEQFF. The CDR3 region has the DNA TGCGCCAGCAGCCCATCCCTAGCGGGAGAAGCTGATGAGCAGTTCTTC.

As DNA, the CDR3 is TGTGCCAGCAGCAAAAGGTTTGTAAGTTACGAGCAGTACGTC. The encoded protein is CASSKRFVSYEQYV. This sequence joins TRBV21-1 and TRBJ2-5. Matching the DNA end better, TRBJ2-7 makes the J call doubtful. TRBV21-1 counts as a pseudogene. This CDR3 is 14 amino acids long.

The chain links TRBV5-1 to TRBJ2-7, with 7 bases lining up with TRBD1. Germline V lookup: CDR1 SGHRS, CDR2 YFSETQ. V was pared by 7 bases and J by 6 bases, with 13 bases of the junction left unmatched. This CDR3 spans 14 amino acids. CDR3 coding DNA: TGCGCCAGCTCCCCGACAGGGCAAGCTTTCGAGCAGTACTTC. This sequence encodes CASSPTGQAFEQYF.

The J gene is TRBJ1-1, the V gene TRBV7-3; D perhaps matches TRBD1 (5 bases). Germline values: CDR1 SGHTA, CDR2 FQGTGA. The CDR3 is 18 residues long. V lost 0 bases, J lost 0 bases, and 17 bases lay in between. CDR3 protein: CASSLTFDSQTLNTEAFF. As DNA, the CDR3 is TGTGCCAGCAGCTTAACGTTCGACAGTCAGACACTGAACACTGAAGCTTTCTTT. The whole variable domain, remainder taken from reference TRBV7-3 and TRBJ1-1, is GAGVSQTPSNKVTEKGKYVELRCDPISGHTALYWYRQSLGQGPEFLIYFQGTGAADDSGLPNDRFFAVRPEGSVSTLKIQRTERGDSAVYLCASSLTFDSQTLNTEAFFGQGTRLTVV.

The V call is TRBV5-1, the J call TRBJ2-3; 10 bases agree with TRBD2. V was clipped by 0 bases and J by 2 bases; unmatched bases: 3. The germline gives CDR1 SGHRS, CDR2 YFSETQ. This CDR3 has 16 amino acids. The CDR3 nucleotides are TGCGCCAGCAGCTTGGATACTAGCGGGATCACAGATACGCAGTATTTT. This encodes CASSLDTSGITDTQYF.